This T cell receptor (beta chain) is from a study of T-cell reconstitution after alpha-beta-depleted transplantation in children. Study-level findings and limits: A year post-transplant, T-cell counts and diversity derived mostly from newly produced T cells. Diversity of TCRbeta at day 60 was high in some patients, arising from surviving recipient T cells and thymic progenitors.

The sample holds many counts of this clonotype. Its antigen is unidentified. The library targeted TCRbeta and was prepared with unique molecular identifiers. TCRdb reanalysed the PCR reads using MiXCR and keeps one entry per CDR3 protein. Of 280,000 or so distinct CDR3 sequences in the sample, 9.5% to 13% were seen once. Germline values: CDR1 MNHEY, CDR2 SVGAGI. V gave up 5 bases and J gave up 9 bases; unmatched junction bases: 5. The CDR3 sequence is 13 residues long. The TCR sequence derives from a male patient aged 2-9 years who had a stem cell transplant for chronic granulomatous disease, so the T cells may come from the graft donor. The material sequenced was peripheral blood, taken 180 days after TCRalphabeta/CD19-depleted stem cell transplant. The chain links TRBV6-5 to TRBJ2-1, with 9 nucleotides matching TRBD1. The CDR3 DNA sequence: TGTGCCAGCAGTAACAGGGGGCACGGTGAGCAGTTCTTC. Residues: CASSNRGHGEQFF.